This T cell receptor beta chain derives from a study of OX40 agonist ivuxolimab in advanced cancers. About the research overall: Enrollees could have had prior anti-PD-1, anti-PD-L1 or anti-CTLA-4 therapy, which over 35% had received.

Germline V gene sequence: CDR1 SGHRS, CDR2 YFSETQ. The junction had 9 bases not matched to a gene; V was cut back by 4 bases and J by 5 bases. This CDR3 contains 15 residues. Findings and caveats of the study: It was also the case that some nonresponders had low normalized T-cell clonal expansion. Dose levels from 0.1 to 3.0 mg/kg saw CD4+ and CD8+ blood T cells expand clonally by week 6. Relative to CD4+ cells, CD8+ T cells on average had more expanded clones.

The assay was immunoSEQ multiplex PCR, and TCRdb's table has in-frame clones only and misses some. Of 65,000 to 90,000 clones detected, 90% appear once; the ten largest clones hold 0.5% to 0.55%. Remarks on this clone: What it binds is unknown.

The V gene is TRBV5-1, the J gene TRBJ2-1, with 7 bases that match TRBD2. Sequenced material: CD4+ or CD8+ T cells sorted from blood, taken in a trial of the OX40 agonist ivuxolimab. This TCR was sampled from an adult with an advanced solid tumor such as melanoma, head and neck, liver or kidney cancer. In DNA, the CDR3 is TGCGCCAGCAGCACAACACGGGGGGTTAACAATGAGCAGTTCTTC. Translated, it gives CASSTTRGVNNEQFF.